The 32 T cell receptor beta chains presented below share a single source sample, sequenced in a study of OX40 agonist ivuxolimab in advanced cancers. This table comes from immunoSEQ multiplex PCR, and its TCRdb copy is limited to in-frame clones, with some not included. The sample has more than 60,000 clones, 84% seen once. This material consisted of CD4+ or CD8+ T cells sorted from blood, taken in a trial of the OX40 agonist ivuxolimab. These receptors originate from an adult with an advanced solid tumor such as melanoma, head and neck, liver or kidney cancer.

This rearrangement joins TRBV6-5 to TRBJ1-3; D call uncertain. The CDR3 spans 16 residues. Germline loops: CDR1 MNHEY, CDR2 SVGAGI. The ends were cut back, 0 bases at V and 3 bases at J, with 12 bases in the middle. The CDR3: CASSYSGSGLGNTIYF. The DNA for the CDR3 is TGTGCCAGCAGTTACTCGGGCTCCGGGCTTGGAAACACCATATATTTT.

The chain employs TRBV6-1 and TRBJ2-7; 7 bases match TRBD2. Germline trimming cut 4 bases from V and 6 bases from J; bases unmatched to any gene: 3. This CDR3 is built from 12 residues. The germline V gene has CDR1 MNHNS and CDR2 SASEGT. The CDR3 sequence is CASSVERGEQYF. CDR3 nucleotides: TGTGCCAGCAGTGTTGAGCGGGGCGAGCAGTACTTC.

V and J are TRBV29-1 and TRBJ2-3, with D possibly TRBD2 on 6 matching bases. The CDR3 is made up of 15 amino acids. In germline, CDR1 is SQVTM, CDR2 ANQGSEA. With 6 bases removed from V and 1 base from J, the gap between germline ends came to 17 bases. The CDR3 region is CSVSSGSSGTDTQYF. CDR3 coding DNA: TGCAGCGTCTCGTCCGGGTCTAGCGGCACAGATACGCAGTATTTT.

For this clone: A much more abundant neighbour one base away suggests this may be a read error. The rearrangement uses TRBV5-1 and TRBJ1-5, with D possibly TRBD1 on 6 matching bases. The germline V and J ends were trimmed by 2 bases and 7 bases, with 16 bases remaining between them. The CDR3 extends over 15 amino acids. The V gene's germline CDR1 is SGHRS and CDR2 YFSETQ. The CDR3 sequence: CASSLGGRSTQPQHF. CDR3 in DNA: TGCGCCAGCAGCTTAGGGGGGCGGTCCACGCAGCCCCAGCATTTT.

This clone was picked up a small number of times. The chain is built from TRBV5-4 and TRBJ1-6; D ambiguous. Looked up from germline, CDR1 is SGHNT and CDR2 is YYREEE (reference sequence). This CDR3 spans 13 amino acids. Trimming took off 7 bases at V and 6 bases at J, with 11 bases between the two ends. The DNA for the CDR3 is TGTGCCAGCGCTCAGGCGGTTAATTCACCCCTCCACTTT. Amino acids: CASAQAVNSPLHF.

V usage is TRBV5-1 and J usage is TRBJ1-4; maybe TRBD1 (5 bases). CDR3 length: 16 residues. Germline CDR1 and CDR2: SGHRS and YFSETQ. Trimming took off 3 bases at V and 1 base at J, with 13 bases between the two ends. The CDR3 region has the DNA TGCGCCAGCAGCTCTAATTCCGGACAAACTAATGAAAAACTGTTTTTT. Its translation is CASSSNSGQTNEKLFF.

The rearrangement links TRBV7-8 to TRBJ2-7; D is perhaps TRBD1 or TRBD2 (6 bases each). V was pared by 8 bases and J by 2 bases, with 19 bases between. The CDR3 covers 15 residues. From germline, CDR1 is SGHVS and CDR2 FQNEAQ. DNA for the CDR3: TGTGCCAGCGGGGGCGGGGAGTACCCGCCCTACGAGCAGTACTTC. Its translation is CASGGGEYPPYEQYF.

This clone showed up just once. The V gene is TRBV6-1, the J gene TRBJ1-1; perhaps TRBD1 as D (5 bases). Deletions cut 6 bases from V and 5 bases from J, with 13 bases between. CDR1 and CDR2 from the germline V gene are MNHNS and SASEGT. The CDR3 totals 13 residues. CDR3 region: CASRQVYGTEAFF. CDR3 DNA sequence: TGTGCCAGCAGACAGGTTTATGGGACTGAAGCTTTCTTT.

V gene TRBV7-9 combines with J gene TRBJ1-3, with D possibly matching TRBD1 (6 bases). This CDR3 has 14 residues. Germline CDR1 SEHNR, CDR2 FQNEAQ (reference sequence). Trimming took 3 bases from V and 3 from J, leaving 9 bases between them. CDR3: CASSLAGVGNTIYF. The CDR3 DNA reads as TGTGCCAGCAGCTTGGCAGGGGTTGGAAACACCATATATTTT.

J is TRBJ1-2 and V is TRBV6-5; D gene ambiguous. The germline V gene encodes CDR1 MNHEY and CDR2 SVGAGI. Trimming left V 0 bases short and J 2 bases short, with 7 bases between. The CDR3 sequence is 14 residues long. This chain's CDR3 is CASSYSNGNYGYTF. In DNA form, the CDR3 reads TGTGCCAGCAGTTACTCGAACGGAAACTATGGCTACACCTTC.

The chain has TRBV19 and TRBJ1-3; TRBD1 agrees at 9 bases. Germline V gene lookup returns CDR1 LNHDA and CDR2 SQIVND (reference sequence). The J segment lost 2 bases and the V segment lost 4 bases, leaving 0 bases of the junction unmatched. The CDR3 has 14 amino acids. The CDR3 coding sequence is TGTGCCAGTAGTAGGACAGGGGCTGGAAACACCATATATTTT. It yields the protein CASSRTGAGNTIYF.

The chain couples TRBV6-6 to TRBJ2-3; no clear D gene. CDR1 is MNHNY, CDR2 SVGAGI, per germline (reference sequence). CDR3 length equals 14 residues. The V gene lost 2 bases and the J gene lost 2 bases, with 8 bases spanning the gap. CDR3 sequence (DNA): TGTGCCAGCAGTTACGGCCAGCACACAGATACGCAGTATTTT. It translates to CASSYGQHTDTQYF.

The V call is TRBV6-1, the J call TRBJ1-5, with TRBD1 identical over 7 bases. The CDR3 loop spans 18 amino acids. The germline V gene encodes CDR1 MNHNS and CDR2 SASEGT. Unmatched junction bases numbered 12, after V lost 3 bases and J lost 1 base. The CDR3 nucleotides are TGTGCCAGCAGTGAGGTGAGACAGGGAAAGGGGAGCAATCAGCCCCAGCATTTT. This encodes CASSEVRQGKGSNQPQHF.

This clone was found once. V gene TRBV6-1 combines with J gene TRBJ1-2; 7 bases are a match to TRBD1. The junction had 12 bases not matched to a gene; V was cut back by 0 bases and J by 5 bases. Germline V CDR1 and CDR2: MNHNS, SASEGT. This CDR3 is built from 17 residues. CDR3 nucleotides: TGTGCCAGCAGTGAAGCGACGGGACAGAAGACCAGTTATGGCTACACCTTC. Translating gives CASSEATGQKTSYGYTF.

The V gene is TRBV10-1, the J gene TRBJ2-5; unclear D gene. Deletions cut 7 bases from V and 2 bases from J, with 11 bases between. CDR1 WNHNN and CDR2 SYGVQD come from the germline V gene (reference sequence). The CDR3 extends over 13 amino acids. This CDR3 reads CASNSGRQETQYF. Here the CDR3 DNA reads TGCGCCAGCAATTCGGGCAGGCAAGAGACCCAGTACTTC.

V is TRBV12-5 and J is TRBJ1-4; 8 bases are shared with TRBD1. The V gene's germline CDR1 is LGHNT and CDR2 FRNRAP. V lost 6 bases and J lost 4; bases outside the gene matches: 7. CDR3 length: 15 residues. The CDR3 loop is CASGTPDRVNEKLFF. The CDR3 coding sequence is TGTGCTAGTGGCACCCCGGACAGGGTTAATGAAAAACTGTTTTTT.

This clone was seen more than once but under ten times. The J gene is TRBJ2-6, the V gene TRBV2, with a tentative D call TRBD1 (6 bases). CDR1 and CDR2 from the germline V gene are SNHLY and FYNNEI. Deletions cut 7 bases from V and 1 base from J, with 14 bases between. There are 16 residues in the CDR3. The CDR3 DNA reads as TGTGCCAGCACCACCGAGGGGGTTTCTGGGGCCAACGTCCTGACTTTC. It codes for CASTTEGVSGANVLTF. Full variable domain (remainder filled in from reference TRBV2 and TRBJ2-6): EPEVTQTPSHQVTQMGQEVILRCVPISNHLYFYWYRQILGQKVEFLVSFYNNEISEKSEIFDDQFSVERPDGSNFTLKIRSTKLEDSAMYFCASTTEGVSGANVLTFGAGSRLTVL.

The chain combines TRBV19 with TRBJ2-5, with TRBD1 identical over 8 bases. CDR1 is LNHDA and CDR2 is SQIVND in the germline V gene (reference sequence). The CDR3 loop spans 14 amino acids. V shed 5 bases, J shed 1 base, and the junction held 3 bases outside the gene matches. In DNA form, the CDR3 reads TGTGCCAGTAGTTCGGGACAGGCCCAAGAGACCCAGTACTTC. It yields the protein CASSSGQAQETQYF.

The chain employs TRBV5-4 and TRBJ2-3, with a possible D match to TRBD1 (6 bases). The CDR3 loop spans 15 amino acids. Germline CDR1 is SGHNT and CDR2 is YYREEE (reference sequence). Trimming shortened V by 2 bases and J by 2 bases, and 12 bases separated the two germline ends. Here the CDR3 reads CASSFSRGLTDTQYF. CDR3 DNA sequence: TGTGCCAGCAGCTTCTCCAGGGGTCTCACAGATACGCAGTATTTT.

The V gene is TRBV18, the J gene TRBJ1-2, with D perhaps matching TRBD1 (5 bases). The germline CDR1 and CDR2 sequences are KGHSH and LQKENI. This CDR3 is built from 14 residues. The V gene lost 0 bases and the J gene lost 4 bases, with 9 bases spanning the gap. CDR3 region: CASSPPSGLYGYTF. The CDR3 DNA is TGTGCCAGCTCACCACCGTCGGGGCTCTATGGCTACACCTTC.

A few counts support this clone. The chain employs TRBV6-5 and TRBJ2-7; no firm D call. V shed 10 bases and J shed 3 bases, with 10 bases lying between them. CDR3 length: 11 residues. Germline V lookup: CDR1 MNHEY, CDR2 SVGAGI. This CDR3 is CANIFVYEQYF. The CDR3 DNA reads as TGTGCCAACATATTCGTCTACGAGCAGTACTTC.

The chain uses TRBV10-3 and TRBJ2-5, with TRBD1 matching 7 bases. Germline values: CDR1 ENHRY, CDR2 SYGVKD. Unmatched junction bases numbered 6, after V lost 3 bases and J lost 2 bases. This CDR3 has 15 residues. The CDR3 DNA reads TGTGCCATCAGTGACGCTAGGACAGGACAAGAGACCCAGTACTTC. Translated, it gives CAISDARTGQETQYF.

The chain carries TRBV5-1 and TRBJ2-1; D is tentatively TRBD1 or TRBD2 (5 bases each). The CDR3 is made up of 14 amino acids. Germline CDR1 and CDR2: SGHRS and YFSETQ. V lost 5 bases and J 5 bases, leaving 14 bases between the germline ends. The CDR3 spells CASRTGTGNNEQFF. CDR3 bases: TGCGCCAGCAGAACCGGGACGGGTAACAATGAGCAGTTCTTC.

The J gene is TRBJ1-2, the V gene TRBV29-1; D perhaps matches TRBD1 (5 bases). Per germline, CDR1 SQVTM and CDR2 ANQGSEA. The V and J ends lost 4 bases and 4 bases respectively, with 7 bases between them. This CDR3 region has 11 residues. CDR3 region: CSVGDSYGYTF. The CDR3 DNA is TGCAGCGTTGGAGACAGCTATGGCTACACCTTC.

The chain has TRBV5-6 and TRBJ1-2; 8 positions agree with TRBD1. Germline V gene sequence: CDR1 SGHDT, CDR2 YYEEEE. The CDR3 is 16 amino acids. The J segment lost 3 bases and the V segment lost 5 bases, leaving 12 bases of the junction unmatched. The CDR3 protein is CASRFQRTGQYYGYTF. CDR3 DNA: TGTGCCAGCAGATTCCAAAGGACAGGGCAATACTATGGCTACACCTTC.

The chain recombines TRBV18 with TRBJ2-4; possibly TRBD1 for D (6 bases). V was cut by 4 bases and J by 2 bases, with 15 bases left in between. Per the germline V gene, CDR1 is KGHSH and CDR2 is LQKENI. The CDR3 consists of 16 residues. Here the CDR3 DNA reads TGTGCCAGCTCACTAACCCCAGGGGTCACCAAAAACATTCAGTACTTC. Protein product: CASSLTPGVTKNIQYF.

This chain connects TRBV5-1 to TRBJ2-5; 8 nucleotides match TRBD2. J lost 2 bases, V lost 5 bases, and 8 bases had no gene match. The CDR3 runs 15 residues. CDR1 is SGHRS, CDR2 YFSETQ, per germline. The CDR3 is CASRTNGGGQETQYF. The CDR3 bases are TGCGCCAGCAGAACAAACGGCGGGGGGCAAGAGACCCAGTACTTC. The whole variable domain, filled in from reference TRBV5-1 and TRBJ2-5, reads KAGVTQTPRYLIKTRGQQVTLSCSPISGHRSVSWYQQTPGQGLQFLFEYFSETQRNKGNFPGRFSGRQFSNSRSEMNVSTLELGDSALYLCASRTNGGGQETQYFGPGTRLLVL.

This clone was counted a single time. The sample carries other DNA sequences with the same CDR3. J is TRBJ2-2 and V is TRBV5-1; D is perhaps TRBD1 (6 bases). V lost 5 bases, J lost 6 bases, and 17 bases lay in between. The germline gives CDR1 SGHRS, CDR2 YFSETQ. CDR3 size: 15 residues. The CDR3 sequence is CASSLQGGFAGELFF. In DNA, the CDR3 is TGCGCCAGCAGTTTACAGGGTGGGTTTGCCGGGGAGCTGTTTTTT.

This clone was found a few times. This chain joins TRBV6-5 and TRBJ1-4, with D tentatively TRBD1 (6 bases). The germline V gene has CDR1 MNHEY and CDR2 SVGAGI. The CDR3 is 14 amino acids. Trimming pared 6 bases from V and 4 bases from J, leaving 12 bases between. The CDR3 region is CASRLRDNNEKLFF. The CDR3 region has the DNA TGTGCCAGCAGGCTTCGGGACAATAATGAAAAACTGTTTTTT.

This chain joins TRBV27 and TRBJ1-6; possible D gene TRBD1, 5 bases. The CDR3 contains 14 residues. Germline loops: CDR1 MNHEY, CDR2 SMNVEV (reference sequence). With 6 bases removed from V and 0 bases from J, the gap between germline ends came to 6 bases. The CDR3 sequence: CASRGHSYNSPLHF. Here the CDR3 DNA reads TGTGCCAGCAGGGGGCACTCCTATAATTCACCCCTCCACTTT.

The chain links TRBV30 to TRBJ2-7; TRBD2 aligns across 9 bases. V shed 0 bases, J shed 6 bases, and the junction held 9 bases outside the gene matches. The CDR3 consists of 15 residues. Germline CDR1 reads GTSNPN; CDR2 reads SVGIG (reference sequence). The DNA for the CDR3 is TGTGCCTGGAGTGTACTCGGGCTAGCGGGATTCGAGCAGTACTTC. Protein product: CAWSVLGLAGFEQYF.

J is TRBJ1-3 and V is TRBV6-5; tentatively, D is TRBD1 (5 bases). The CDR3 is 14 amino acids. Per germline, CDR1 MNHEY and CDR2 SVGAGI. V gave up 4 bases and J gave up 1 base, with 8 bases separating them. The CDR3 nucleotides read TGTGCCAGCAGTTCCGGGACGTCTGGAAACACCATATATTTT. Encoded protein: CASSSGTSGNTIYF.